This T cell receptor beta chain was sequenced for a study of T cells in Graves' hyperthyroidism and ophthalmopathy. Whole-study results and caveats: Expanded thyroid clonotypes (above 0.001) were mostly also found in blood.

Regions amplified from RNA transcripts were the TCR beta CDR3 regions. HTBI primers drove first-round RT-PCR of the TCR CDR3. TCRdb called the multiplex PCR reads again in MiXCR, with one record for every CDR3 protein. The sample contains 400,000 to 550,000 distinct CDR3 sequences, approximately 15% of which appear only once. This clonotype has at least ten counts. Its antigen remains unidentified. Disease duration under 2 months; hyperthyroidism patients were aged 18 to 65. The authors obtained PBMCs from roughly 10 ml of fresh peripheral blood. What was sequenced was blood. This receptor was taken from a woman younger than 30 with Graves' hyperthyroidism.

CDR3 DNA: TGTGCCAGCAGGACCTCGACACTTAACTATGGCTACACCTTC. It encodes CASRTSTLNYGYTF. The chain carries TRBV12-3 or TRBV12-4 and TRBJ1-2; D is unresolved. The CDR3 covers 14 residues. Trimming removed 6 bases from V and 1 base from J, with 12 bases in between.